This TCR beta chain was recovered during a study of blood T cell repertoires in COVID-19. The overall study: Sources were T cells, B-cell-depleted T cells, or PBMCs; the material itself was cDNA or gDNA.

Only in-frame clones appear in the TCRdb table, and some are missing; sequencing was by immunoSEQ multiplex PCR. The table has 60,000 or so clones, 90% seen once; the top ten hold about an eighth. The CDR3 contains 17 residues. V lost 4 bases to trimming and J lost 7 bases, with 23 bases between them. Germline lookup yields CDR1 SGDLS and CDR2 YYNGEE. The material sequenced was peripheral blood. The chain has TRBV9 and TRBJ1-4, with no clear D. The TCR originated in a man between 60 and 75 years old with active COVID-19. This CDR3 is CASSLQEAWVLGEKLFF. The CDR3 DNA follows: TGTGCCAGCAGCCTTCAAGAGGCTTGGGTACTTGGTGAAAAACTGTTTTTT.